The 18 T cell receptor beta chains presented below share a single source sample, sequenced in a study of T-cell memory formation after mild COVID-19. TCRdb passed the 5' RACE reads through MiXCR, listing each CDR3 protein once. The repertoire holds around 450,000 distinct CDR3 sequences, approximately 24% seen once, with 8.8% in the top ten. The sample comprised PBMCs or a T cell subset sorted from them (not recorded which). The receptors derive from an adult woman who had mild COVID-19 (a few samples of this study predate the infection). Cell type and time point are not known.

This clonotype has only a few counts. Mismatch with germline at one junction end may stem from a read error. CDR3 in DNA: TGTGCCGGCAGGGCTGAATCAAACATTCAGTACTTC. This gives the protein CAGRAESNIQYF. The chain uses TRBV2 and TRBJ2-4; a possible D gene is TRBD1 (5 bases). CDR3 length: 12 amino acids. Looked up from germline, CDR1 is SNHLY and CDR2 is FYNNEI.

Here the CDR3 reads CASSYTGTVVSDTQYF. The CDR3 DNA reads TGCGCCAGCAGTTATACCGGGACAGTGGTGTCAGATACGCAGTATTTT. The gene calls are TRBV5-1 and TRBJ2-3, with TRBD1 identical over 7 bases. The germline V gene has CDR1 SGHRS and CDR2 YFSETQ. V lost 5 bases and J lost 4; bases outside the gene matches: 13. This CDR3 region has 16 residues.

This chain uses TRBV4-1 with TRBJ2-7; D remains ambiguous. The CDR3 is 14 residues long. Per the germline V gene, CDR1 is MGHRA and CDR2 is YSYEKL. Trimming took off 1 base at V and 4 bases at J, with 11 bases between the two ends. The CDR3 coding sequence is TGCGCCAGCAGCCAAGTGGTAGGAGTTTACGAGCAGTACTTC. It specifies CASSQVVGVYEQYF.

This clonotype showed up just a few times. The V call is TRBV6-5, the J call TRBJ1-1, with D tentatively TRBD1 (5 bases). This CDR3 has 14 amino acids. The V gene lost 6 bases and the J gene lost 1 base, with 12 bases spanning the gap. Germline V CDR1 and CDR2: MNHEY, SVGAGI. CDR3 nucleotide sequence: TGTGCCAGCAGGACGGGGGGAGAGAACACTGAAGCTTTCTTT. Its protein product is CASRTGGENTEAFF.

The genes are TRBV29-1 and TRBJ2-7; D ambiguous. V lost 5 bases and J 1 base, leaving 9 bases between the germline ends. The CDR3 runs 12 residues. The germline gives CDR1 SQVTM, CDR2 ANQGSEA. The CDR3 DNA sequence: TGCAGCGTTTCGGCCGGATCCTACGAGCAGTACTTC. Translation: CSVSAGSYEQYF.

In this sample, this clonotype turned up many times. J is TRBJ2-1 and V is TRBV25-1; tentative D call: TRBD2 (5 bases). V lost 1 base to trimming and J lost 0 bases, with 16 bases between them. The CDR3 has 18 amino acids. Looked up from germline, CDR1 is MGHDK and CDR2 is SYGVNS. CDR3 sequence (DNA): TGTGCCAGCAGTGAATCTTCACGGAGGCCCAGCTCCTACAATGAGCAGTTCTTC. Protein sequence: CASSESSRRPSSYNEQFF.

CDR3 sequence reads: CASAKPPLDTQYF. The CDR3 coding sequence is TGTGCCAGCGCAAAGCCCCCCCTGGATACGCAGTATTTT. This sequence joins TRBV7-9 and TRBJ2-3; no clear D gene. The CDR3 length is 13 residues. Germline CDR1 reads SEHNR; CDR2 reads FQNEAQ (reference sequence). Trimming removed 8 bases at V and 6 bases at J, with 15 bases between.

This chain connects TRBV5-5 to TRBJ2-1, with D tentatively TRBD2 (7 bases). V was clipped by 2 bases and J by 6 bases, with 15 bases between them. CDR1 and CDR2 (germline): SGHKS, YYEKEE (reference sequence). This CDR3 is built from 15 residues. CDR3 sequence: CASSLHLGGLNEQFF. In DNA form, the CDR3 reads TGTGCCAGCAGCTTACACCTCGGGGGGCTCAATGAGCAGTTCTTC.

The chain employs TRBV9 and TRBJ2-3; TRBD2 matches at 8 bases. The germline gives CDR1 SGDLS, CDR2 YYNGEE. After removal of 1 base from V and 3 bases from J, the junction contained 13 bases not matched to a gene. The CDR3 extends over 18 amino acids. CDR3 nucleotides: TGTGCCAGCAGCGTAACGGATAGCGGGACGGGTTGGACAGATACGCAGTATTTT. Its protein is CASSVTDSGTGWTDTQYF.

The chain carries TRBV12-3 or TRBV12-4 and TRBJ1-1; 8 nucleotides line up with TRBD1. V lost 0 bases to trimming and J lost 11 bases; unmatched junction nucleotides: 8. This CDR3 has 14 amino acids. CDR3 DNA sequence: TGTGCCAGCAGTTTAGCTGTCCAGGGGGCTGGGGCTTTCTTT. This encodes CASSLAVQGAGAFF.

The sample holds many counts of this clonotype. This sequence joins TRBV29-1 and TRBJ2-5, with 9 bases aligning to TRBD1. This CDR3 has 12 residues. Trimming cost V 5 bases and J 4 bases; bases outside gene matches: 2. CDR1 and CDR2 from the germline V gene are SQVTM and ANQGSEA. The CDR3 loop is CSVYRGPETQYF. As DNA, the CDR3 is TGCAGCGTTTACAGGGGGCCAGAGACCCAGTACTTC.

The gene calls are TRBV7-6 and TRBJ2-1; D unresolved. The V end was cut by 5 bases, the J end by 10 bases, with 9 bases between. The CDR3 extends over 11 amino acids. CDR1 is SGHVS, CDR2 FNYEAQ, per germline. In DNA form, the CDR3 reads TGTGCCAGCAGCATAACCCTCGAGCAGTTCTTC. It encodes CASSITLEQFF.

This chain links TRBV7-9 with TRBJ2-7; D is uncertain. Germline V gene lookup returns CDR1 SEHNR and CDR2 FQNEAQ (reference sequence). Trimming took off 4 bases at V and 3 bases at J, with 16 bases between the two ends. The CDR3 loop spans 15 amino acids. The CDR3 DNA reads TGTGCCAGCAGCTCTACGGCGACACCCAACTACGAGCAGTACTTC. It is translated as CASSSTATPNYEQYF.

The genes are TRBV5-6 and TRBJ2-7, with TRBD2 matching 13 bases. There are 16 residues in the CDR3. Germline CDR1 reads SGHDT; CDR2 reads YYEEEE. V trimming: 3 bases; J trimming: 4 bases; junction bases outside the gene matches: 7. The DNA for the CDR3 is TGTGCCAGCAGCTCGGAGGGGACTAGCGGGATTTACGAGCAGTACTTC. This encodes CASSSEGTSGIYEQYF.

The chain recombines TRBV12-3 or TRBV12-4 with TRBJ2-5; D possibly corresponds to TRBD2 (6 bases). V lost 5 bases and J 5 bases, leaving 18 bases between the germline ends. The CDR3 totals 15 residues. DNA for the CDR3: TGTGCCAGCAGTGGCCCAGCGGGCCCAGGGGAGACCCAGTACTTC. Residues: CASSGPAGPGETQYF.

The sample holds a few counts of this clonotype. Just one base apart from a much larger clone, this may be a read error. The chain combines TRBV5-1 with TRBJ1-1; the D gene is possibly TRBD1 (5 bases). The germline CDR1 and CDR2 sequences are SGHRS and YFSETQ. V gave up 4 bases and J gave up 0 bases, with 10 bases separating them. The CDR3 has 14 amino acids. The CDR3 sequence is CASSGGRMNTEAFF. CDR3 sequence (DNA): TGCGCCAGCAGCGGGGGACGGATGAACACTGAAGCTTTCTTT.

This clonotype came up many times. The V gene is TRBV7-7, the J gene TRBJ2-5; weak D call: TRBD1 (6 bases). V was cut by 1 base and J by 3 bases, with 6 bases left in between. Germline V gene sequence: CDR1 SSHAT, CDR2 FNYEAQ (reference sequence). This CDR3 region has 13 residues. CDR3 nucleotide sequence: TGTGCCAGCAGCTTAGGGACAGAAGAGACCCAGTACTTC. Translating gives CASSLGTEETQYF. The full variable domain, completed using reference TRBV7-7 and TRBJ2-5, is GAGVSQSPRYKVTKRGQDVTLRCDPISSHATLYWYQQALGQGPEFLTYFNYEAQPDKSGLPSDRFSAERPEGSISTLTIQRTEQRDSAMYRCASSLGTEETQYFGPGTRLLVL.

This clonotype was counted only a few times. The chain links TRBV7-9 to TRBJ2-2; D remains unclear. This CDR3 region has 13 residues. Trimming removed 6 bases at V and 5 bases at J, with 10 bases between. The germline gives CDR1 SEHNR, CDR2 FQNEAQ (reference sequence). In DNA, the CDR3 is TGTGCCAGCAGGGCTCTAGGGACCGGGGAGCTGTTTTTT. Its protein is CASRALGTGELFF.